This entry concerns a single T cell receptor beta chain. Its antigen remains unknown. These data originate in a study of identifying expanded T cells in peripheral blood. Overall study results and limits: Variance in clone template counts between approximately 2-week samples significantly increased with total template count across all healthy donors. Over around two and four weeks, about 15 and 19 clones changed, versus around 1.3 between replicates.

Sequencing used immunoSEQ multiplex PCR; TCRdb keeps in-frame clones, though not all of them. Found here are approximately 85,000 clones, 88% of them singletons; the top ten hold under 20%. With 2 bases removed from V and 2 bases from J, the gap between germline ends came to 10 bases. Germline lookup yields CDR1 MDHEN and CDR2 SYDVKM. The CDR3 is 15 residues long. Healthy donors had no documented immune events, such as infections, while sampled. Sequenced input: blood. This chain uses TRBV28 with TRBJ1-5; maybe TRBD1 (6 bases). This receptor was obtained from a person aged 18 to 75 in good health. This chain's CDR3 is CASSLAGAGNQPQHF. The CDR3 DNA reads TGTGCCAGCAGTTTAGCAGGGGCGGGCAATCAGCCCCAGCATTTT.